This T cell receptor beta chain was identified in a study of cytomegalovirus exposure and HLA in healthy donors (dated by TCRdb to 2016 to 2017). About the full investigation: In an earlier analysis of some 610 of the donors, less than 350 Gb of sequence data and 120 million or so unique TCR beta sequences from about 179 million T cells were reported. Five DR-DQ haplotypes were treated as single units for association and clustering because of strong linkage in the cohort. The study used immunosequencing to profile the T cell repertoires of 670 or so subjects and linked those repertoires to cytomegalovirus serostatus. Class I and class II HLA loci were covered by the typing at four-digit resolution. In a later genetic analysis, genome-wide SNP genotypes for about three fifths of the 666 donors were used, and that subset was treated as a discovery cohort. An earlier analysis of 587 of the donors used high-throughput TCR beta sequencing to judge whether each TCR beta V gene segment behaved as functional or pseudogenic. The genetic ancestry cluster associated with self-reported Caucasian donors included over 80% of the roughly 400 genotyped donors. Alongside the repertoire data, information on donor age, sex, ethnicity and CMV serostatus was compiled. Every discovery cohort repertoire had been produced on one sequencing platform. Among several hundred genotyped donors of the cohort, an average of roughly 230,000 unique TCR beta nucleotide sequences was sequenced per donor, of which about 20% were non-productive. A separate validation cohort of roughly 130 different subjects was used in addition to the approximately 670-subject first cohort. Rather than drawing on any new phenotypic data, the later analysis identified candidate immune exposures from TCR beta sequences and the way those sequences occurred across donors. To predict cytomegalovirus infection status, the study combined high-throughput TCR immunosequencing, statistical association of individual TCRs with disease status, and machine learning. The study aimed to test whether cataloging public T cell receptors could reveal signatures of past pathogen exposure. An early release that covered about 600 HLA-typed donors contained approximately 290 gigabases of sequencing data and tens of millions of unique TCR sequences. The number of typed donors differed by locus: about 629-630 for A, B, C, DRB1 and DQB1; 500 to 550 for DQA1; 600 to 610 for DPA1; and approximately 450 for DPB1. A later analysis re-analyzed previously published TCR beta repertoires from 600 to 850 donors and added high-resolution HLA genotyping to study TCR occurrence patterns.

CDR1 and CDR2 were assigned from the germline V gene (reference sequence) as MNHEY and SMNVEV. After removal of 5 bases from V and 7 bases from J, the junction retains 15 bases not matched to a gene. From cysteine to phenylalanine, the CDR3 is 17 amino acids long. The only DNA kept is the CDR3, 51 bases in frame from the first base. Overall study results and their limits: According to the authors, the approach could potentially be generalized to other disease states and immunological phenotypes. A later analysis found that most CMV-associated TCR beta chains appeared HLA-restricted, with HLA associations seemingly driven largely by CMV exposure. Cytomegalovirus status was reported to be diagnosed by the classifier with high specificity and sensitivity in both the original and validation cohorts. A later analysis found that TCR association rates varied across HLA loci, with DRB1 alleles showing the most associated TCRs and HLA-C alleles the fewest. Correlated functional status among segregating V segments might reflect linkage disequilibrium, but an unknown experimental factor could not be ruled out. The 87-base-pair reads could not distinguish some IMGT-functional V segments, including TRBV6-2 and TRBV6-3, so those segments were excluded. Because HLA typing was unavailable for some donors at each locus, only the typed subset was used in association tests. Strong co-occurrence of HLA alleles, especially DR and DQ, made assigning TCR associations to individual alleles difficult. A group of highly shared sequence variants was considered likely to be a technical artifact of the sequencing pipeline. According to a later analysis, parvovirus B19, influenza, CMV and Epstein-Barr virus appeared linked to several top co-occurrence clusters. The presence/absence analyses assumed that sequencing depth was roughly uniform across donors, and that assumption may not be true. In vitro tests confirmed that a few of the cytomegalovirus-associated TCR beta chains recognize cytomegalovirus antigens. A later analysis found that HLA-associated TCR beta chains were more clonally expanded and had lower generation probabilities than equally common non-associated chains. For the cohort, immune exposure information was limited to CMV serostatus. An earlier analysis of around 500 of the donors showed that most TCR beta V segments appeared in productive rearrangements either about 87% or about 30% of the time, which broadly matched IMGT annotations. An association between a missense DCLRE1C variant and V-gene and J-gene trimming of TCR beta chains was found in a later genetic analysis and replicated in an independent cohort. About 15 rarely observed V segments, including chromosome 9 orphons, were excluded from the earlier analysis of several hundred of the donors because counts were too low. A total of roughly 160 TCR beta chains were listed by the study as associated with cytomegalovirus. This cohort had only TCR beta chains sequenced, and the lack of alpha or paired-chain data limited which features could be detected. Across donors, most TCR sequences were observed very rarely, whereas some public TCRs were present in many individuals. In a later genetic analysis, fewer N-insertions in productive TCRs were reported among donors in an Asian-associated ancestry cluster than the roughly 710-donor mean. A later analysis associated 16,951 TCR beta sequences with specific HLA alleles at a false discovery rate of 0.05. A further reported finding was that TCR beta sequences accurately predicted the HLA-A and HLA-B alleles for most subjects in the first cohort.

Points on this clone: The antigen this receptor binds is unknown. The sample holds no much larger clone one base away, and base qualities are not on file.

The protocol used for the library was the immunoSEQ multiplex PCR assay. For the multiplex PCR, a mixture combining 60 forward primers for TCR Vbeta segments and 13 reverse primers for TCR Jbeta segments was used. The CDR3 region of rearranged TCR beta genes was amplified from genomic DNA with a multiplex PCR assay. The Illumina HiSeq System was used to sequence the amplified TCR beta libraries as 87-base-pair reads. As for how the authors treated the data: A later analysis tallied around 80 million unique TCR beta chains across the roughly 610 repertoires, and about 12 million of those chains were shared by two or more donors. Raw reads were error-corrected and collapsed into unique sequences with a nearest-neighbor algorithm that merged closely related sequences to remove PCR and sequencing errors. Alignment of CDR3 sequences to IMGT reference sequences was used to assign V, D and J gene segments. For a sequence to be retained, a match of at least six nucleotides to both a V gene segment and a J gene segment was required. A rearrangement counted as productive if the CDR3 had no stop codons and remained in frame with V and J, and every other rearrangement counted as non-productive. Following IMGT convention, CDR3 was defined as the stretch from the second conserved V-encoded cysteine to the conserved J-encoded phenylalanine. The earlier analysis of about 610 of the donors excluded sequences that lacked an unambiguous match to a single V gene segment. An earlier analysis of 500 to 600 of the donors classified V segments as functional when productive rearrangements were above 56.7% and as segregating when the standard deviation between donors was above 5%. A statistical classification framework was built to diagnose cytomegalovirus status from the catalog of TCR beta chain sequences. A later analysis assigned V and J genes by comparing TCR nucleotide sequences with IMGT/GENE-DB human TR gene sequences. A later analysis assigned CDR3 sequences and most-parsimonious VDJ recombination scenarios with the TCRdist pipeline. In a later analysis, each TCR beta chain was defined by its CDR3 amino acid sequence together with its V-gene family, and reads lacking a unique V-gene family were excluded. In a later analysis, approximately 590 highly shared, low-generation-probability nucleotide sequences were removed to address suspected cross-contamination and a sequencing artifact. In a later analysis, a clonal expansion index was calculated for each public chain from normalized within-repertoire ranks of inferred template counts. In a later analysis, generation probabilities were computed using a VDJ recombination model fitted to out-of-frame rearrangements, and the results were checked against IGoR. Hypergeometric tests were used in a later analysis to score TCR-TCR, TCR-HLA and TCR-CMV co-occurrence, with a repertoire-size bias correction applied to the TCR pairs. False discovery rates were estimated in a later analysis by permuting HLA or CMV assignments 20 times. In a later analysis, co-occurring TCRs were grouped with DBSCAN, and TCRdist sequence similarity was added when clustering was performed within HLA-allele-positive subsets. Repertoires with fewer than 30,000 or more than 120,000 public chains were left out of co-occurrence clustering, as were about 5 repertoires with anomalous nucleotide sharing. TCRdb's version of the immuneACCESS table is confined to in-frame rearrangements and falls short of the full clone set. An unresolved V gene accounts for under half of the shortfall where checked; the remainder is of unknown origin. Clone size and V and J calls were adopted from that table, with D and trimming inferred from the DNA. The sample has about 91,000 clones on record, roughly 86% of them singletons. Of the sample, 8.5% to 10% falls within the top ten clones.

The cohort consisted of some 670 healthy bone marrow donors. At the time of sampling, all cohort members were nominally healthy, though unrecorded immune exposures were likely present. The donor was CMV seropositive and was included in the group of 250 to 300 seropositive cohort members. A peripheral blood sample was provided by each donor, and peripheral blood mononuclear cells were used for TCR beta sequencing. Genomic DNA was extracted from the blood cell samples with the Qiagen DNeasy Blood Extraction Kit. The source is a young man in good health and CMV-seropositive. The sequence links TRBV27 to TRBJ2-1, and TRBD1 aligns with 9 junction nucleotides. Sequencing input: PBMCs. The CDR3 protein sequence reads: CASSPSFMGQGDNEQFF. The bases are TGTGCCAGCAGTCCCTCCTTCATGGGACAGGGAGATAATGAGCAGTTCTTC.